One T cell receptor (beta chain) is described in this entry. TCRdb re-analysed the PCR reads in MiXCR, keeping a single row per CDR3 protein. The sample includes about 98,000 distinct CDR3 sequences, roughly half of them seen just once. This record comes from a study of CDR3 diversity in severe acne. CDR1 SGDLS and CDR2 YYNGEE come from the germline V gene. Trimming at V came to 6 bases and at J to 5 bases, leaving 16 bases not matched to a gene. CDR3 length equals 16 residues. The sequence derives from a male donor with acne. The J gene is TRBJ2-5, the V gene TRBV9; 7 nucleotides match TRBD2. Sequencing used blood. CDR3 region: CASNFRTGGVQETQYF. DNA for the CDR3: TGTGCCAGCAACTTCCGGACGGGAGGAGTTCAGGAGACCCAGTACTTC.